Sequencing of this T cell receptor (beta chain) was carried out in a study of blood T cells in healthy people across ages. As regards this clonotype: Its cognate antigen is unknown.

The study's findings and limits: A strong correlation between TCR beta diversity and naive T cell percentage was seen.

With a J-beta primer mix and a sample-barcoded 5' primer, a second PCR ran about 7 to 12 cycles. TCRdb re-analysed the 5' RACE reads in MiXCR, keeping a single row per CDR3 protein. This sample has some 1.5 million distinct CDR3 sequences, with 28% found just once. Per the germline V gene, CDR1 is MDHEN and CDR2 is SYDVKM. Between the trimmed V and J ends, which lost 5 bases and 10 bases, there was a span of 17 bases. This CDR3 spans 13 amino acids. This clonotype was obtained from a young woman in good health. The chain employs TRBV28 and TRBJ1-2, with D possibly matching TRBD1 (5 bases). The specimen was blood. This CDR3 is CASSLSRGRVYTF. The CDR3 bases are TGTGCCAGCAGTCTCTCCCGGGGGAGAGTCTACACCTTC.